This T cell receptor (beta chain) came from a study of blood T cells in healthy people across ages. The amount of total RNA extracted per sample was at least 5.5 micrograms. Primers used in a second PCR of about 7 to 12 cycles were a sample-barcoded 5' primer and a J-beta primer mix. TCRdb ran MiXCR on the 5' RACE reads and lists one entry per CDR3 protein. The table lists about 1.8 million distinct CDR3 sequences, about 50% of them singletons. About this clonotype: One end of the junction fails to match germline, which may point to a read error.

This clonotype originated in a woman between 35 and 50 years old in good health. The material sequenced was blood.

The CDR3 sequence is CTSSSPTGDGYTF. CDR3 bases: TGTACCAGCAGTTCCCCGACAGGGGATGGCTACACCTTC. The chain recombines TRBV6-5 with TRBJ1-2; 8 nucleotides match TRBD1. The CDR3 consists of 13 residues. Looked up from germline, CDR1 is MNHEY and CDR2 is SVGAGI.